The clone carrying this TCR beta chain occurred once. A read error may produce the germline difference seen at one junction end. This sample was taken from a study of brain T cells in children with intractable seizures. Time point of the sample: blood from clinic visit 5 months post-surgery; TSC patient then seizure free. Only cases whose brain tissue showed the highest T cell transcript signatures were sequenced. Before surgery, patients took at least one anti-epileptic drug. Measured with immunoSEQ multiplex PCR; TCRdb has only the in-frame clones, and not every one. The sample carries approximately 330,000 clones, over 90% recorded once. The CDR3 is made up of 13 amino acids. Germline V lookup: CDR1 SSHAT, CDR2 FNYEAQ (reference sequence).

The gene calls are TRBV7-7 and TRBJ2-7; D possibly corresponds to TRBD1 (5 bases). Sample: peripheral blood, taken more than 4 months after surgery. The TCR originated in a boy in the first two years of life with tuberous sclerosis and intractable seizures. The CDR3 is CASSRGFGYEQYF. The CDR3 DNA is TGTGCTAGCAGTAGGGGTTTCGGGTACGAGCAGTACTTC.